The 5 T cell receptor beta chains given below trace back to one sample, sequenced in a study of T cell changes during pregnancy in multiple sclerosis. The assay was immunoSEQ multiplex PCR, and TCRdb's table has in-frame clones only and misses some. The profile shows around 110,000 clones, about 90% of them singletons. Source: peripheral blood, taken in the third trimester of pregnancy. The receptors here all came from a female donor with multiple sclerosis, enrolled in a pregnancy study.

The V and J genes are TRBV5-6 and TRBJ2-5; the match to TRBD2 covers 13 bases. Germline CDR1 is SGHDT and CDR2 is YYEEEE. V shed 4 bases, J shed 5 bases, and the junction held 8 bases outside the gene matches. This CDR3 has 16 residues. This CDR3 is CASSQGLAGVWETQYF. CDR3 bases: TGTGCCAGCAGCCAAGGACTAGCGGGAGTTTGGGAGACCCAGTACTTC.

This chain connects TRBV19 to TRBJ1-1; TRBD1 aligns across 7 bases. This CDR3 region has 16 residues. Germline values: CDR1 LNHDA, CDR2 SQIVND (reference sequence). The J segment lost 5 bases and the V segment lost 0 bases, leaving 9 bases of the junction unmatched. The CDR3 DNA is TGTGCCAGTAGTATAGAAGGGGGCGGGCCTAGAACTGAAGCTTTCTTT. Translation gives CASSIEGGGPRTEAFF.

The rearrangement joins TRBV5-1 to TRBJ2-3; 8 positions agree with TRBD2. The trim removed 1 base at V and 3 bases at J, leaving 1 base unmatched. This CDR3 has 14 residues. Germline V gives CDR1 SGHRS, CDR2 YFSETQ. CDR3 sequence reads: CASSLPSGTDTQYF. The CDR3 DNA reads TGCGCCAGCAGCTTGCCTAGCGGGACAGATACGCAGTATTTT.

The chain recombines TRBV6-6 with TRBJ1-5; TRBD1 might be the D (6 bases). Germline CDR1 and CDR2: MNHNY and SVGAGI (reference sequence). V lost 6 bases to trimming and J lost 2 bases, with 14 bases between them. The CDR3 spans 15 residues. Here the CDR3 DNA reads TGTGCCAGCAGATTACAGGGAGTGGGCAATCAGCCCCAGCATTTT. It translates to CASRLQGVGNQPQHF.

The rearrangement uses TRBV30 and TRBJ2-3; D might be TRBD2 (6 bases). The V and J ends lost 0 bases and 1 base respectively, with 11 bases between them. The CDR3 has 15 amino acids. Germline lookup yields CDR1 GTSNPN and CDR2 SVGIG (reference sequence). CDR3 bases: TGTGCCTGGAGTGTCAGAGCGGGCGGCACAGATACGCAGTATTTT. Its translation is CAWSVRAGGTDTQYF.